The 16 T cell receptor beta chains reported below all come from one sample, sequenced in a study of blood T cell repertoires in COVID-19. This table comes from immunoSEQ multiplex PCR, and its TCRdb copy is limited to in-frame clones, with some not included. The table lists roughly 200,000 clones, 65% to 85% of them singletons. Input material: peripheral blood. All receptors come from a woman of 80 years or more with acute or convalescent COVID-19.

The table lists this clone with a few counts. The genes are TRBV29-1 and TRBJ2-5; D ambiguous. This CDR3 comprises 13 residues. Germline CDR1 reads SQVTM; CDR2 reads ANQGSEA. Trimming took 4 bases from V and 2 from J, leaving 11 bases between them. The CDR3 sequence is CSVGMAQQETQYF. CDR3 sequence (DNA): TGCAGCGTTGGAATGGCACAGCAAGAGACCCAGTACTTC.

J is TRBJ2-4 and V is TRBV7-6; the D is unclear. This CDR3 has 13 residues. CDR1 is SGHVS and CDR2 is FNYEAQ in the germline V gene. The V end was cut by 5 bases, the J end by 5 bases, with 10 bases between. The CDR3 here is CASSQSLQNIQYF. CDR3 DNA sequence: TGTGCCAGCAGCCAGTCGTTGCAAAACATTCAGTACTTC.

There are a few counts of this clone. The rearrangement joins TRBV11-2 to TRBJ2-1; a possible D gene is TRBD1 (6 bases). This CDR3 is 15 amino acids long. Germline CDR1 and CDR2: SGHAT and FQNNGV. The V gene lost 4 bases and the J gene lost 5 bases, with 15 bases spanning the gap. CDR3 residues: CASSSGQYGNNEQFF. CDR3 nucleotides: TGTGCCAGCAGCTCCGGACAGTACGGTAACAATGAGCAGTTCTTC.

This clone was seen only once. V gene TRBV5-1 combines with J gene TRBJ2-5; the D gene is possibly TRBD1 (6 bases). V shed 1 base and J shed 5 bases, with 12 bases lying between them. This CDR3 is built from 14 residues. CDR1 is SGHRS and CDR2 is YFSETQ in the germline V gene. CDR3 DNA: TGCGCCAGCAGCTTGAACACAGGGCGGGAGACCCAGTACTTC. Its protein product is CASSLNTGRETQYF. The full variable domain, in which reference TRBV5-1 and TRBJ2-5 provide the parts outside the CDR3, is KAGVTQTPRYLIKTRGQQVTLSCSPISGHRSVSWYQQTPGQGLQFLFEYFSETQRNKGNFPGRFSGRQFSNSRSEMNVSTLELGDSALYLCASSLNTGRETQYFGPGTRLLVL.

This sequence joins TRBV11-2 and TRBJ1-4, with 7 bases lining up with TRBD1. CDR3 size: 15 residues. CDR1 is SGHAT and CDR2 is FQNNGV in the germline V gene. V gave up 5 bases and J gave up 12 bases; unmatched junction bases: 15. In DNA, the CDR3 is TGTGCCAGCAGCCCGCGCGGACAGGCCCCCATCCAACTGTTTTTT. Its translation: CASSPRGQAPIQLFF.

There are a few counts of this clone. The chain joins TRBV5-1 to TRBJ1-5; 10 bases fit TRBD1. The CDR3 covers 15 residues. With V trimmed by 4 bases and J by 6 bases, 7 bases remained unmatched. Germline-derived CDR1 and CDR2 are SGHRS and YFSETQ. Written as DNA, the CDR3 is TGCGCCAGCAGCGCGACAGGGGGCGAGATTCAGCCCCAGCATTTT. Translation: CASSATGGEIQPQHF. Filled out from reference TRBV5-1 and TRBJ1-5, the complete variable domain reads KAGVTQTPRYLIKTRGQQVTLSCSPISGHRSVSWYQQTPGQGLQFLFEYFSETQRNKGNFPGRFSGRQFSNSRSEMNVSTLELGDSALYLCASSATGGEIQPQHFGDGTRLSIL.

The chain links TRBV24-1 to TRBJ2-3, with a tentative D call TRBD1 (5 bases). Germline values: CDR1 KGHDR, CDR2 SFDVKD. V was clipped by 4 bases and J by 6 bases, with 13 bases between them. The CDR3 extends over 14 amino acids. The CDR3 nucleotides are TGTGCCACCAGTGAGGGGCGGCCTTGGGATACGCAGTATTTT. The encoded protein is CATSEGRPWDTQYF.

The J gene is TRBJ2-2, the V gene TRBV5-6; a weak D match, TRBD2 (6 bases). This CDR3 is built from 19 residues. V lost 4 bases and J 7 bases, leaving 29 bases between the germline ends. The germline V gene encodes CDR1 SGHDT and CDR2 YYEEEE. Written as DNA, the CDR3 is TGTGCCAGCAGCAACCTCATCGGGACCCCGGGACTCGCACTCGGGGAGCTGTTTTTT. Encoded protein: CASSNLIGTPGLALGELFF.

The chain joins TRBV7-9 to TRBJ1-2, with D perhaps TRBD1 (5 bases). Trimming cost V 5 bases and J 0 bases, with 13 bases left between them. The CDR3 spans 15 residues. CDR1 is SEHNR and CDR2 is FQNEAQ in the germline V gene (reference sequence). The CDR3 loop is CASSVGGIANYGYTF. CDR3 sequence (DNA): TGTGCCAGCAGCGTTGGGGGGATAGCTAACTATGGCTACACCTTC.

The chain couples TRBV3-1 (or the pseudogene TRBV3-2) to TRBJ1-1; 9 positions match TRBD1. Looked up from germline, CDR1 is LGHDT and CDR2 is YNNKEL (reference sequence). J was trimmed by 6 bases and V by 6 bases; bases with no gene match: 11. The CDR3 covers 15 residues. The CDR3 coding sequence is TGTGCCAGCAGTCCTACAGGGGGCTCGGAGTCTGAAGCTTTCTTT. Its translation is CASSPTGGSESEAFF.

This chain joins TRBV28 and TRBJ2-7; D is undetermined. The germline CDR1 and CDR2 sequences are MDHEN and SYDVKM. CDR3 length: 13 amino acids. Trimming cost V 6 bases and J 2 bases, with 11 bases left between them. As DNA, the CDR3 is TGTGCCAGCAGACTCTCCTCACCCTACGAGCAGTACTTC. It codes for CASRLSSPYEQYF.

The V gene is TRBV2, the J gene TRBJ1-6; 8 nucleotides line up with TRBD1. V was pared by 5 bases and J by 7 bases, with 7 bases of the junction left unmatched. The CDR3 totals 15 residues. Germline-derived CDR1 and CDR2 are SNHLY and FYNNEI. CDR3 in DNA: TGTGCCAGCAGTTGGGACAGGCGGAACAATTCACCCCTCCACTTT. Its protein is CASSWDRRNNSPLHF.

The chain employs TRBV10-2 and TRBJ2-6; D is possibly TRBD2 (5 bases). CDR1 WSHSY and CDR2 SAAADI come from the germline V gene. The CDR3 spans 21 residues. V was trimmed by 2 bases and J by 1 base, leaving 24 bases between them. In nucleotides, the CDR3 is TGCGCCAGCAGTGAGAACCCGGCCACTCATACCGGGATTTCTGGGGCCAACGTCCTGACTTTC. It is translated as CASSENPATHTGISGANVLTF.

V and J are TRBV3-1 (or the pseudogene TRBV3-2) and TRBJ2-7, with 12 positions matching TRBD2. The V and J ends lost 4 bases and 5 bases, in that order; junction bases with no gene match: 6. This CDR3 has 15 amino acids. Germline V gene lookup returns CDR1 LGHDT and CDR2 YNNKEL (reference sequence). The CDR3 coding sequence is TGTGCCAGCAGCCGAGGACTAGCGGGGAACGACGAGCAGTACTTC. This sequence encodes CASSRGLAGNDEQYF.

In nucleotides, the CDR3 is TGTGCCACTAAACTAGCGGGCCAGCGGGAGACCCAGTACTTC. It yields the protein CATKLAGQRETQYF. The V call is TRBV6-5, the J call TRBJ2-5; 9 positions agree with TRBD2. The V gene end was trimmed by 10 bases and the J gene end by 5 bases; junction bases not matched to a gene: 11. This CDR3 contains 14 residues. CDR1 MNHEY and CDR2 SVGAGI come from the germline V gene.

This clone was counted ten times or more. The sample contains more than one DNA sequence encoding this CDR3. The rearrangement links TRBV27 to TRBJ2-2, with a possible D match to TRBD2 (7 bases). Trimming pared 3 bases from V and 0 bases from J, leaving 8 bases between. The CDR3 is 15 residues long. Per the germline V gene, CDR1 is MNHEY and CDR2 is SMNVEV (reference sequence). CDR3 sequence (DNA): TGTGCCAGCAGTTTGCGGGGGCCGAACACCGGGGAGCTGTTTTTT. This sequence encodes CASSLRGPNTGELFF.